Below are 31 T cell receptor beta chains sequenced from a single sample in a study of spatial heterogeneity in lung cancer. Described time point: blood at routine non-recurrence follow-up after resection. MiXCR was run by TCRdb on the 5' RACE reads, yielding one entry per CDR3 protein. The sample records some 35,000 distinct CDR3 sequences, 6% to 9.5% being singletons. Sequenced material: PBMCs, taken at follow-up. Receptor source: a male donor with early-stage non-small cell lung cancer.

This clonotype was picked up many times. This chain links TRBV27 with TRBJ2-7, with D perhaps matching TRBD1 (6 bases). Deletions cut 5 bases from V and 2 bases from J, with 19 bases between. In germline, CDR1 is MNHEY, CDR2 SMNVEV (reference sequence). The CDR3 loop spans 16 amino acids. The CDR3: CASSPITGTPTYEQYF. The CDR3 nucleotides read TGTGCCAGCAGTCCCATAACCGGGACACCGACCTACGAGCAGTACTTC.

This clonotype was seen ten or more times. The CDR3 coding sequence is TGTGCCATCAGTCCTTCAGGGATCGAGCAGTACTTC. Translated: CAISPSGIEQYF. This rearrangement joins TRBV10-3 to TRBJ2-7, with D maybe TRBD1 (5 bases). Germline V lookup: CDR1 ENHRY, CDR2 SYGVKD. The V end was cut by 5 bases, the J end by 6 bases, with 11 bases between. The CDR3 consists of 12 residues.

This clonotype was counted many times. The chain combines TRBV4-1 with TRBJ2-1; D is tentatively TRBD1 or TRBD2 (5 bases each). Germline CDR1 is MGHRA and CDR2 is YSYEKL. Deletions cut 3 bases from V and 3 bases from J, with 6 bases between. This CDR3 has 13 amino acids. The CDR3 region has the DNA TGCGCCAGCAGCCAGGGGGTCTACAATGAGCAGTTCTTC. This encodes CASSQGVYNEQFF.

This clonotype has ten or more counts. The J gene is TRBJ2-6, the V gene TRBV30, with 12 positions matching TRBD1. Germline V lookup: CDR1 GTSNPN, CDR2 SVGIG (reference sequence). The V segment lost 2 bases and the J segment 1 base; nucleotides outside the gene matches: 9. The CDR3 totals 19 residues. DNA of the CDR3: TGTGCCTGGAGTATCCTATGGGACAGGGGGCTGTCTGGGGCCAACGTCCTGACTTTC. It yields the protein CAWSILWDRGLSGANVLTF.

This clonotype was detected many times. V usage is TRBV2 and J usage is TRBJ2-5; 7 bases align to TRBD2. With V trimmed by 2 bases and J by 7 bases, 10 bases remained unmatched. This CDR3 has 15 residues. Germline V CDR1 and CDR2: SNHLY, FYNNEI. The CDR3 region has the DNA TGTGCCAGCAGTGAAAGGGTCGGGGGGACCGGGACCCAGTACTTC. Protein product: CASSERVGGTGTQYF.

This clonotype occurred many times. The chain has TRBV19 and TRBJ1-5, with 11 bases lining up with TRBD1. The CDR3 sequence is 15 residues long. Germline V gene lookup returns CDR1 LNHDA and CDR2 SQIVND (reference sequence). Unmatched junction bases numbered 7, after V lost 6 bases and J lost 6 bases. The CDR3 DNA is TGTGCCAGTAGCCTCGGACAGGGGGCGATTCAGCCCCAGCATTTT. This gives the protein CASSLGQGAIQPQHF.

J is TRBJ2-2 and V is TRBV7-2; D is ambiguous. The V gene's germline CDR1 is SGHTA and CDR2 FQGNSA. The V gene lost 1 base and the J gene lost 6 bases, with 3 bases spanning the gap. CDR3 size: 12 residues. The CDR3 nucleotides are TGTGCCAGCAGCTTAGAGGCCGGGGAGCTGTTTTTT. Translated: CASSLEAGELFF.

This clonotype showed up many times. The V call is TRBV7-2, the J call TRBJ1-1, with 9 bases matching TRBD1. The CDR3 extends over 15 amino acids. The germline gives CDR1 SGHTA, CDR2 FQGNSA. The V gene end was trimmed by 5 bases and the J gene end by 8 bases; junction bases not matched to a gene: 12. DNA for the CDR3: TGTGCCAGCAGCCAGCCGGACAGGGGAGGTTCCGAAGCTTTCTTT. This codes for CASSQPDRGGSEAFF. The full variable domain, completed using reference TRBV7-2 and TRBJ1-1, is GAGVSQSPSNKVTEKGKDVELRCDPISGHTALYWYRQSLGQGLEFLIYFQGNSAPDKSGLPSDRFSAERTGGSVSTLTIQRTQQEDSAVYLCASSQPDRGGSEAFFGQGTRLTVV.

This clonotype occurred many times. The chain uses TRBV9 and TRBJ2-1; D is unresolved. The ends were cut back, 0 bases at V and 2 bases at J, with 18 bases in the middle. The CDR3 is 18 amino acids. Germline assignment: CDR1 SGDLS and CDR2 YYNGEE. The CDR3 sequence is CASSVEDRPVGPYNEQFF. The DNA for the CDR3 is TGTGCCAGCAGCGTAGAGGACCGCCCGGTGGGCCCCTACAATGAGCAGTTCTTC.

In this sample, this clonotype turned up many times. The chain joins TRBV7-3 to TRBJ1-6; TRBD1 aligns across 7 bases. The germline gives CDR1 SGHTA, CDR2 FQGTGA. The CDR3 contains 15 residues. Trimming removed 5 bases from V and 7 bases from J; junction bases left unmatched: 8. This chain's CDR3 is CASSDPGQTNSPLHF. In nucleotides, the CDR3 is TGTGCCAGCAGCGATCCGGGACAGACAAATTCACCCCTCCACTTT.

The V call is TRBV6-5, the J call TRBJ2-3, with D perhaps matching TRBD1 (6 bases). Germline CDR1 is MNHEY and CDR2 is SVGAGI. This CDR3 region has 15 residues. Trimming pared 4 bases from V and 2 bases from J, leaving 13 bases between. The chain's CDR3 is CASSFAPGATDTQYF. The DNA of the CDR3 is TGTGCCAGCAGTTTCGCCCCAGGGGCCACAGATACGCAGTATTTT.

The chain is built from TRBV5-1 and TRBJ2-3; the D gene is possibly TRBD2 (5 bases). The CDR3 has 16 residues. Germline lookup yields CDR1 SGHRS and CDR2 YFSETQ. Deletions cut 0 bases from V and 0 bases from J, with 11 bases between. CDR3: CASSLGTEPSTDTQYF. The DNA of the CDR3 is TGCGCCAGCAGCTTGGGGACTGAGCCTAGCACAGATACGCAGTATTTT.

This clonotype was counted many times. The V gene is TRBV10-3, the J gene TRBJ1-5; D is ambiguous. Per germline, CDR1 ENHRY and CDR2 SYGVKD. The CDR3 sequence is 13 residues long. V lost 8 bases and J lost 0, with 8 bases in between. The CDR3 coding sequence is TGTGCCATCGCCAGCTATAGCAATCAGCCCCAGCATTTT. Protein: CAIASYSNQPQHF.

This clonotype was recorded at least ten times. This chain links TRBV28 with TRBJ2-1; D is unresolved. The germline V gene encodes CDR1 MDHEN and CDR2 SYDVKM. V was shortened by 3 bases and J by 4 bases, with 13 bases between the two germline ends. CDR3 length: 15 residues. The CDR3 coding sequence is TGTGCCAGCAGTTTCTCCCTTCTAGGGTACAATGAGCAGTTCTTC. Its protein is CASSFSLLGYNEQFF.

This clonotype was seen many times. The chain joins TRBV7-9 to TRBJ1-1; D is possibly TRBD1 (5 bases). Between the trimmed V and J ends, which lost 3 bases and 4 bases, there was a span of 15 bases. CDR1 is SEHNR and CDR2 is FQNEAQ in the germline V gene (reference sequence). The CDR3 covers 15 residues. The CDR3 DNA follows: TGTGCCAGCAGCTTGAGGATGGGGGAAGTCACTGAAGCTTTCTTT. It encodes CASSLRMGEVTEAFF.

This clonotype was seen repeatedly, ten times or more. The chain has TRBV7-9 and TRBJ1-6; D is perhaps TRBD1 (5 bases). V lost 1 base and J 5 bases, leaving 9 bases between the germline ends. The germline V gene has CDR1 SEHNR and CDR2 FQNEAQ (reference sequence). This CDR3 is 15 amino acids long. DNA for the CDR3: TGTGCCAGCAGCTTAGGACAGAATCATAATTCACCCCTCCACTTT. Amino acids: CASSLGQNHNSPLHF.

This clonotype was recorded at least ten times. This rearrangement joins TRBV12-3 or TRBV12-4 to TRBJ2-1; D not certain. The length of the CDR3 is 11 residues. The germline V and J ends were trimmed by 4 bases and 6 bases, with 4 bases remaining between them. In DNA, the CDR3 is TGTGCCAGCAGTTCCCTCAATGAGCAGTTCTTC. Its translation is CASSSLNEQFF.

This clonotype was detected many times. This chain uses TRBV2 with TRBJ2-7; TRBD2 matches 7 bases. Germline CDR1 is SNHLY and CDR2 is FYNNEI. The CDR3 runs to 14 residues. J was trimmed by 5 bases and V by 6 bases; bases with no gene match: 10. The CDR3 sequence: CASRQETSFHEQYF. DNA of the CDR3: TGTGCCAGCAGGCAAGAGACTAGCTTCCACGAGCAGTACTTC.

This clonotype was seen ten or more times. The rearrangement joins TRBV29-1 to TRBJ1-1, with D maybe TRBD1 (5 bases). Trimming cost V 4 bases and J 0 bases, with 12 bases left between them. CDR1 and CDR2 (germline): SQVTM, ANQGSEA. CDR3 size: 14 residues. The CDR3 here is CSVGTTAMNTEAFF. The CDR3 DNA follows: TGCAGCGTTGGGACAACGGCGATGAACACTGAAGCTTTCTTT.

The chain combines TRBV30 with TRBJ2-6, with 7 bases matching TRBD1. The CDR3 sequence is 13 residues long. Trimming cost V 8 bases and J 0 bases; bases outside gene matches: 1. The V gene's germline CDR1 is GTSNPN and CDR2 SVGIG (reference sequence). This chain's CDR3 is CARQGSGANVLTF. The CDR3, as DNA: TGTGCCAGACAGGGCTCTGGGGCCAACGTCCTGACTTTC.

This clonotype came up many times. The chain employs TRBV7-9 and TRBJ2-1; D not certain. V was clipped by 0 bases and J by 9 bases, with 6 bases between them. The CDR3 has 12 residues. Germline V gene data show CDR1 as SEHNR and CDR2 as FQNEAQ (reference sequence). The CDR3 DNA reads TGTGCCAGCAGCTTAGCTGGGCGTGAGCAGTTCTTC. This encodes CASSLAGREQFF.

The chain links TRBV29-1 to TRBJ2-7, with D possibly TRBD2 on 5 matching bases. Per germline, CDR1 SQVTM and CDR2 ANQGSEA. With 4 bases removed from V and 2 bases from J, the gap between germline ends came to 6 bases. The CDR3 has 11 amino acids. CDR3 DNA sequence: TGCAGCGTTGCCGGGACCTACGAGCAGTACTTC. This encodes CSVAGTYEQYF.

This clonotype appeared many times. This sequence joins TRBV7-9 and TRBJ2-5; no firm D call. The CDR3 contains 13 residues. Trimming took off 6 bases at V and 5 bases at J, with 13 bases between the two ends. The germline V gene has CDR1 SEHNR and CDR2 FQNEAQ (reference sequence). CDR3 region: CASSFPERETQYF. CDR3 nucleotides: TGTGCCAGCAGTTTTCCGGAGAGGGAGACCCAGTACTTC.

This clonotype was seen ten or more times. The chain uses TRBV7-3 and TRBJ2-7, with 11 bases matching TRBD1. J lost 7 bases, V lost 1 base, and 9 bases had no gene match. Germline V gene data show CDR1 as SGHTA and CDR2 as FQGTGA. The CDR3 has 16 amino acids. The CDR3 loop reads CASSLMAGTGGGEQYF. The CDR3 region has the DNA TGTGCCAGCAGCTTAATGGCCGGGACAGGGGGAGGAGAGCAGTACTTC.

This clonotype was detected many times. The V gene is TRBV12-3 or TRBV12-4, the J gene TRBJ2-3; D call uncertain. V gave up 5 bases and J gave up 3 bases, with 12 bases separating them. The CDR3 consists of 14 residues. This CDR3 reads CASSPRVGTDTQYF. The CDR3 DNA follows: TGTGCCAGCAGTCCCCGGGTCGGGACAGATACGCAGTATTTT.

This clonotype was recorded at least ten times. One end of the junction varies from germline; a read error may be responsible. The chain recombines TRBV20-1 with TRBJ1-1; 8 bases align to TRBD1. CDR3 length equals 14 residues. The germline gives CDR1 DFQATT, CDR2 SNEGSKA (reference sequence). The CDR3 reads CSASPGGEGTEVFF. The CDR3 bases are TGCAGTGCCTCACCAGGGGGCGAGGGGACTGAAGTTTTCTTT.

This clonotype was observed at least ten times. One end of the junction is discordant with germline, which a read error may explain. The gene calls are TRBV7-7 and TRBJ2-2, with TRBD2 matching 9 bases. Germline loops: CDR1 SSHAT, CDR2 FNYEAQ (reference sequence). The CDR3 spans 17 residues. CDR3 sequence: CASSLVAGDSNTGELFF. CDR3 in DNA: TGTGCTAGCAGCTTGGTAGCGGGAGACTCGAACACCGGGGAGCTGTTTTTT.

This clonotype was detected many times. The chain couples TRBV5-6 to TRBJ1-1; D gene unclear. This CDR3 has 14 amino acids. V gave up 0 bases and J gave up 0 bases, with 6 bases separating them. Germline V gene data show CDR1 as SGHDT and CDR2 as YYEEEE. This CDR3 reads CASSLGVMNTEAFF. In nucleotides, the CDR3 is TGTGCCAGCAGCTTGGGGGTTATGAACACTGAAGCTTTCTTT.

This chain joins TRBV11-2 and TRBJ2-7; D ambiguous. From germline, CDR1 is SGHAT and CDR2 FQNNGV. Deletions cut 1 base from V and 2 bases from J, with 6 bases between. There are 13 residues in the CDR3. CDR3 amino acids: CASSLVRAYEQYF. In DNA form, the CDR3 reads TGTGCCAGCAGCTTAGTTCGCGCCTACGAGCAGTACTTC.

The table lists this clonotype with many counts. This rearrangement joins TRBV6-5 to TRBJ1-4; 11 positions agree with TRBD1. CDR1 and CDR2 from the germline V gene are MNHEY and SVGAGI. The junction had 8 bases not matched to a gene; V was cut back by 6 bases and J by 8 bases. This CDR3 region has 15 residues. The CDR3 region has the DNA TGTGCCAGCAGCCTATTGGGGACAGGGGGAGAAAAACTGTTTTTT. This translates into CASSLLGTGGEKLFF.

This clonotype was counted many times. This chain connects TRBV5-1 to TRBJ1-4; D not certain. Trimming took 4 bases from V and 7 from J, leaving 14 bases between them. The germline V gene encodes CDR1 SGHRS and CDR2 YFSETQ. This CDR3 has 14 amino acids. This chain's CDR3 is CASSRRSEAEKLFF. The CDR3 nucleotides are TGCGCCAGCAGCAGGAGGTCGGAAGCTGAAAAACTGTTTTTT.